This T cell receptor (beta chain) derives from a study of blood T cell repertoires in COVID-19. The CDR3 is made up of 16 amino acids. Germline V gives CDR1 ENHRY, CDR2 SYGVKD. V lost 6 bases to trimming and J lost 7 bases; unmatched junction nucleotides: 9. This table comes from immunoSEQ multiplex PCR, and its TCRdb copy is limited to in-frame clones, with some not included. The sample contains some 290,000 clones, around 90% of which appear only once. Sequencing input: PBMCs or T cells enriched from blood (not recorded which). The TCR was taken from a middle-aged woman with acute COVID-19. The chain joins TRBV10-3 to TRBJ1-6, with 10 bases identical to TRBD1. The CDR3 sequence: CAIRPGTGALNSPLHF. The CDR3 bases are TGTGCCATCAGACCTGGGACAGGGGCATTGAATTCACCCCTCCACTTT.